What follows are 7 T cell receptor beta chains derived from one specimen sequenced in a study of shared clonotypes between healthy human individuals. Some clones are missing from TCRdb's copy, which holds only in-frame ones; the method was immunoSEQ multiplex PCR. This sample has around 980,000 clones, with roughly 74% found just once. The sample consisted of memory CD4+ T cells from PBMCs. Subset denoted: CD45RA-negative fraction. These TCRs come from a man in his late teens or twenties in good health. Some clones in this sample may be carry-over from other donors' samples.

In this sample, this clone turned up a few times. This chain links TRBV29-1 with TRBJ2-3; 11 positions agree with TRBD2. This CDR3 is 14 amino acids long. The V gene's germline CDR1 is SQVTM and CDR2 ANQGSEA. V shed 1 base, J shed 5 bases, and the junction held 2 bases outside the gene matches. The CDR3 DNA reads TGCAGCGTTGAAGTTACTAGCGGGAGAGATACGCAGTATTTT. Protein product: CSVEVTSGRDTQYF.

The chain uses TRBV2 and TRBJ1-4; D might be TRBD1 (6 bases). The V and J ends lost 6 bases and 4 bases respectively, with 15 bases between them. The germline CDR1 and CDR2 sequences are SNHLY and FYNNEI. The CDR3 runs 15 residues. CDR3 protein: CASRPDRHFNEKLFF. CDR3 in DNA: TGTGCCAGCAGGCCAGACAGGCACTTTAATGAAAAACTGTTTTTT.

The chain is built from TRBV30 and TRBJ2-1; 9 nucleotides line up with TRBD2. Trimming at V came to 6 bases and at J to 3 bases, leaving 9 bases not matched to a gene. The CDR3 is made up of 15 amino acids. Germline assignment: CDR1 GTSNPN and CDR2 SVGIG (reference sequence). CDR3 sequence (DNA): TGTGCCTGTCAGGAAGGGACTAGCCGCTACAATGAGCAGTTCTTC. This translates into CACQEGTSRYNEQFF.

V and J are TRBV6-6 and TRBJ1-1; tentatively, D is TRBD1 (6 bases). The germline V gene encodes CDR1 MNHNY and CDR2 SVGAGI (reference sequence). The CDR3 length is 16 residues. Trimming removed 4 bases at V and 7 bases at J, with 22 bases between. CDR3 nucleotide sequence: TGTGCCAGCAGTTCCCCCACGGTTGGCAGGGGCAGTGAAGCTTTCTTT. Translation gives CASSSPTVGRGSEAFF.

This rearrangement joins TRBV30 to TRBJ1-5; maybe TRBD1 (5 bases). The CDR3 is 13 residues long. V was cut by 0 bases and J by 3 bases, with 6 bases left in between. The V gene's germline CDR1 is GTSNPN and CDR2 SVGIG (reference sequence). CDR3: CAWSVQDNQPQHF. Written as DNA, the CDR3 is TGTGCCTGGAGTGTACAGGACAATCAGCCCCAGCATTTT.

This sequence joins TRBV6-5 and TRBJ1-2; D call uncertain. The germline V gene has CDR1 MNHEY and CDR2 SVGAGI. The CDR3 runs 13 residues. With 2 bases removed from V and 4 bases from J, the gap between germline ends came to 8 bases. The CDR3 loop reads CASSYKAAYGYTF. CDR3 in DNA: TGTGCCAGCAGTTACAAAGCGGCCTATGGCTACACCTTC.

Concerning this clone: A much more abundant neighbour one base away suggests this may be a read error. The J gene is TRBJ1-2, the V gene TRBV28; 7 bases are a match to TRBD1. This CDR3 contains 13 residues. The ends lost 3 bases at V and 7 bases at J; junction bases unmatched: 5. Germline CDR1 and CDR2: MDHEN and SYDVKM. The CDR3 sequence: CASSFRDSGGYTF. The CDR3 DNA reads TGTGCCAGCAGTTTCCGGGACAGTGGTGGCTACACCTTC.